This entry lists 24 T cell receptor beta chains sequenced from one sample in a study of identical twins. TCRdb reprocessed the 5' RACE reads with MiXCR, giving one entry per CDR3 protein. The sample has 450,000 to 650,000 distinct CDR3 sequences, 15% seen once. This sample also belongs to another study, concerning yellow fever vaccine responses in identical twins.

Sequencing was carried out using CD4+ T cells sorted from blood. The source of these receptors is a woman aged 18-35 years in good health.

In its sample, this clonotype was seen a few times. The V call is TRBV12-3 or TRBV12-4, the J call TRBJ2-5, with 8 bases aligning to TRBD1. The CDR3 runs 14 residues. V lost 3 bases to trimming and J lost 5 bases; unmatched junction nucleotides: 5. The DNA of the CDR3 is TGTGCCAGCAGTTTCCAGGGGGCGCGGGAGACCCAGTACTTC. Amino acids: CASSFQGARETQYF.

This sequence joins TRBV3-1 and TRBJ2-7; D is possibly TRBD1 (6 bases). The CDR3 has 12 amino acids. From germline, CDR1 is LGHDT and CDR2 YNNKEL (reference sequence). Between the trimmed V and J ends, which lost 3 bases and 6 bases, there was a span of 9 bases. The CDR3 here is CASSQGAAEQYF. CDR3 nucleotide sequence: TGTGCCAGCAGCCAGGGGGCCGCCGAGCAGTACTTC.

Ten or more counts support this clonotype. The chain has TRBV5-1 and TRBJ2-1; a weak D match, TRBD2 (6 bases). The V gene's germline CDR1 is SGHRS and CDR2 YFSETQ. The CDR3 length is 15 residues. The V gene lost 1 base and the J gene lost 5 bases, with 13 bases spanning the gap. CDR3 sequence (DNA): TGCGCCAGCAGCTTGTATACGGGGGTGGACAATGAGCAGTTCTTC. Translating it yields CASSLYTGVDNEQFF.

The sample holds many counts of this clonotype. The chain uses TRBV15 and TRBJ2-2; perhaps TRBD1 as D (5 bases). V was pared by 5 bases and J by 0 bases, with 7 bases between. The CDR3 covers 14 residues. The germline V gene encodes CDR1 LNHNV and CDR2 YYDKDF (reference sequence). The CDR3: CATSWTTNTGELFF. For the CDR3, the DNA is TGTGCCACCAGCTGGACAACGAACACCGGGGAGCTGTTTTTT.

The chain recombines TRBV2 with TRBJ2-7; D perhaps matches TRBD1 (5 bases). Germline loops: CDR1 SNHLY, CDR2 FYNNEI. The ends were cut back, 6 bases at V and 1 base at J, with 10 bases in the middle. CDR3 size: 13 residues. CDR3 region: CASRRGLSYEQYF. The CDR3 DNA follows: TGTGCCAGCAGAAGGGGCCTTTCCTACGAGCAGTACTTC.

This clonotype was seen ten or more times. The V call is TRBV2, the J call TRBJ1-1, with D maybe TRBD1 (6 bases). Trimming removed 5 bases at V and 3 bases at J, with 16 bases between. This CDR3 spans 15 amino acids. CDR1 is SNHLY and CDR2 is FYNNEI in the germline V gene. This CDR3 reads CASSREGGIDTEAFF. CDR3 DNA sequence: TGTGCCAGCAGTCGGGAAGGGGGAATCGACACTGAAGCTTTCTTT.

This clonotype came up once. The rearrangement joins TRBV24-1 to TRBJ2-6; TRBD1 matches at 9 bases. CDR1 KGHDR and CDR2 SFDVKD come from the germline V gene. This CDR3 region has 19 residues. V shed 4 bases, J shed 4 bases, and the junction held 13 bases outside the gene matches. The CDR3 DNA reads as TGTGCCACCAGTGACAAGGTACCACAGGGGGCGACCGGGGCCAACGTCCTGACTTTC. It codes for CATSDKVPQGATGANVLTF.

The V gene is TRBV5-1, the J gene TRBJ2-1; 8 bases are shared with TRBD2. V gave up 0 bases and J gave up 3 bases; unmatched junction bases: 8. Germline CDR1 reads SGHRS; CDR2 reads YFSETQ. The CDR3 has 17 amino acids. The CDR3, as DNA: TGCGCCAGCAGCTTGGGTCAAGCGGGAGTCAACTACAATGAGCAGTTCTTC. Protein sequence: CASSLGQAGVNYNEQFF.

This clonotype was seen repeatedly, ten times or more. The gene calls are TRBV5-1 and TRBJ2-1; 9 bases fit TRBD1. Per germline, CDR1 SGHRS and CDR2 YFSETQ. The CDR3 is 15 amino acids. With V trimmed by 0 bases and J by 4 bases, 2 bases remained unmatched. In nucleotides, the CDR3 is TGCGCCAGCAGCTTGGCCGGACAGGGGTACAATGAGCAGTTCTTC. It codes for CASSLAGQGYNEQFF. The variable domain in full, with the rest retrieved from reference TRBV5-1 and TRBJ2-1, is KAGVTQTPRYLIKTRGQQVTLSCSPISGHRSVSWYQQTPGQGLQFLFEYFSETQRNKGNFPGRFSGRQFSNSRSEMNVSTLELGDSALYLCASSLAGQGYNEQFFGPGTRLTVL.

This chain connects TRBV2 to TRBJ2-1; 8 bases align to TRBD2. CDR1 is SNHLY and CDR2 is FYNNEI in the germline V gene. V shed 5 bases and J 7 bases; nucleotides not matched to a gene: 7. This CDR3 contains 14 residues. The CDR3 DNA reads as TGTGCCAGCAGTCCGGGAGGGCCGTGGAATGAGCAGTTCTTC. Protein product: CASSPGGPWNEQFF.

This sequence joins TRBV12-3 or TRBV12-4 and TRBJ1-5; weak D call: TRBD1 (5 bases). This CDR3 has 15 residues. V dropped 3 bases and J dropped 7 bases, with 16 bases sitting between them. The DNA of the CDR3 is TGTGCCAGCAGTTTTGGTCGGCAGGGAAGACAGCCCCAGCATTTT. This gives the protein CASSFGRQGRQPQHF.

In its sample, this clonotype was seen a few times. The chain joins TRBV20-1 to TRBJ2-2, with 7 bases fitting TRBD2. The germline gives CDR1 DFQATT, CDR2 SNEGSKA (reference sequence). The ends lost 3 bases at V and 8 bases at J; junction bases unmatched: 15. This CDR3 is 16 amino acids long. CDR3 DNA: TGCAGTGCTAGTCCTCGACTAGCCAAGGCCGTGGGGGAGCTGTTTTTT. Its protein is CSASPRLAKAVGELFF.

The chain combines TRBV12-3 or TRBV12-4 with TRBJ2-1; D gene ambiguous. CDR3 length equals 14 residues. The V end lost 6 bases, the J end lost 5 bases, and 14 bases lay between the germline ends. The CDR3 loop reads CASSLTGLHNEQFF. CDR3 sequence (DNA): TGTGCCAGCAGCCTTACCGGCCTACACAATGAGCAGTTCTTC.

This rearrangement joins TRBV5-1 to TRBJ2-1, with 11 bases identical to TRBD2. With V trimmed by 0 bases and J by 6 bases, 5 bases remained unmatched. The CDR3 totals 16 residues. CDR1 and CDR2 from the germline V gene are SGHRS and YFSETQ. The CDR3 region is CASSLVAGGPGNEQFF. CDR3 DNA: TGCGCCAGCAGCTTGGTAGCGGGAGGGCCAGGCAATGAGCAGTTCTTC.

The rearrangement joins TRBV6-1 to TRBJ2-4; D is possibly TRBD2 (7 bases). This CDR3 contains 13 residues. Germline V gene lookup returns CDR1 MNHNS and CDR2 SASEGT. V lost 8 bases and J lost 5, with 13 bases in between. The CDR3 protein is CASSRGGENIQYF. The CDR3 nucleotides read TGTGCCAGCTCACGAGGGGGGGAAAACATTCAGTACTTC.

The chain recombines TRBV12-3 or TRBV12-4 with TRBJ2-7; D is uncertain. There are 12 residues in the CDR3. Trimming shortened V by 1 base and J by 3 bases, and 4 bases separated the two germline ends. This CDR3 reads CASSLDIYEQYF. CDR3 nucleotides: TGTGCCAGCAGTTTAGATATCTACGAGCAGTACTTC.

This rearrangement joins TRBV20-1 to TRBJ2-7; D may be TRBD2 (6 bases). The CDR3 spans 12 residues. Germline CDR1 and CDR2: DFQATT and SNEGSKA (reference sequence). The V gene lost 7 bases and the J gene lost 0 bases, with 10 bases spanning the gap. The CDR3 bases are TGCAGTGGGAGGGAAAACTCCTACGAGCAGTACTTC. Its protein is CSGRENSYEQYF.

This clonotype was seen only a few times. In DNA, the CDR3 is TGTGCCAGCAGCATTAGTCCCGGGACAGTATACGAGCAGTACTTC. This codes for CASSISPGTVYEQYF. The V and J genes are TRBV2 and TRBJ2-7, with 7 positions matching TRBD1. This CDR3 has 15 residues. V shed 6 bases, J shed 4 bases, and the junction held 12 bases outside the gene matches. Per germline, CDR1 SNHLY and CDR2 FYNNEI.

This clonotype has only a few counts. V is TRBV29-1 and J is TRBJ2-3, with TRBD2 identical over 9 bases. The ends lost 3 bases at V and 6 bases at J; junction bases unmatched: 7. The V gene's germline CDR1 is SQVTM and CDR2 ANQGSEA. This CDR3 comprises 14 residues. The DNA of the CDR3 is TGCAGCGTTGAGGGTAGCGGGAGATCTGATACGCAGTATTTT. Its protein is CSVEGSGRSDTQYF.

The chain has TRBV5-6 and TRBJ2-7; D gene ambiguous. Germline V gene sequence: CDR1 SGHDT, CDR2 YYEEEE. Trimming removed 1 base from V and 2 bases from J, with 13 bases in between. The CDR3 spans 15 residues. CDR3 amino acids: CASSLSARLAYEQYF. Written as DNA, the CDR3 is TGTGCCAGCAGCTTGTCCGCGCGCTTAGCCTACGAGCAGTACTTC.

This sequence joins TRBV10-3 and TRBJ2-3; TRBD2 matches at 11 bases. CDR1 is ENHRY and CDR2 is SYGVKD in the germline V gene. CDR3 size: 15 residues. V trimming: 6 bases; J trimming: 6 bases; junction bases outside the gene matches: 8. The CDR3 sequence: CAIRTLAGGSDTQYF. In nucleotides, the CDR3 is TGTGCCATCAGGACTCTAGCGGGAGGCTCCGATACGCAGTATTTT.

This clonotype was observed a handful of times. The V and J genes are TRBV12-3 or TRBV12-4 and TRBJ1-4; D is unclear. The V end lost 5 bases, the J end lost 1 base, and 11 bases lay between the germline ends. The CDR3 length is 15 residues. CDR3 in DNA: TGTGCCAGCAGTCCTCGACAACTAACTAATGAAAAACTGTTTTTT. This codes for CASSPRQLTNEKLFF.

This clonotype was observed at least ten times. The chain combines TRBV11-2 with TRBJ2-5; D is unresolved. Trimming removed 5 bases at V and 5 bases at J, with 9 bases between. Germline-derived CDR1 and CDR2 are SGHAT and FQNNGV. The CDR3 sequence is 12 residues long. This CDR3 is CASSLVLETQYF. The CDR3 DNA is TGTGCCAGCAGCCTAGTCCTTGAGACCCAGTACTTC. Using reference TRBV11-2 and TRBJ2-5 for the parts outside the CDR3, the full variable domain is EAGVAQSPRYKIIEKRQSVAFWCNPISGHATLYWYQQILGQGPKLLIQFQNNGVVDDSQLPKDRFSAERLKGVDSTLKIQPAKLEDSAVYLCASSLVLETQYFGPGTRLLVL.

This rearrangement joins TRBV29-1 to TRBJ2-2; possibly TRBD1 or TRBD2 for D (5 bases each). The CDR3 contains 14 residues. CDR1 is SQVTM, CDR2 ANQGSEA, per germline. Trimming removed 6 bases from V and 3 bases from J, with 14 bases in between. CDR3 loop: CSVAGTPYTGELFF. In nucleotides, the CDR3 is TGCAGCGTAGCCGGGACCCCATACACCGGGGAGCTGTTTTTT.